The rows below give T cell receptor beta chains drawn from one sample of a study of beta chain features in type 1 diabetes. Only in-frame clones appear in the TCRdb table, and some are missing; sequencing was by immunoSEQ multiplex PCR. The profile covers about 650,000 clones, with 9.5% to 15% appearing a single time and around 0.12% taken by the ten largest. The sample taken for sequencing was naive CD4+ T cells from blood. The source is a man younger than 40 with type 1 diabetes. CDR3s include the opening cysteine and the closing phenylalanine or tryptophan. Each record gives: D gene, CDR3 length, J gene, clone size, V gene, CDR3 protein, CDR3 DNA. The D gene is left open where the match is weak. Clone size is not always given. Where it is, it says once, few, many or a class for expanded clones.

D gene: NA; CDR3 length: 14; J gene: TRBJ1-2; clone size: NA; V gene: TRBV7-2; CDR3 protein: CASSFRDPNYGYTF; CDR3 DNA: TGTGCCAGCAGCTTCCGGGATCCAAACTATGGCTACACCTTC
D gene: NA; CDR3 length: 13; J gene: TRBJ2-1; clone size: NA; V gene: TRBV10-3; CDR3 protein: CAIPGGGRNEQFF; CDR3 DNA: TGTGCCATCCCCGGAGGGGGGAGGAATGAGCAGTTCTTC
D gene: NA; CDR3 length: 15; J gene: TRBJ2-1; clone size: few; V gene: TRBV30; CDR3 protein: CAWDEGTPTGNEQFF; CDR3 DNA: TGTGCCTGGGATGAAGGGACACCGACGGGCAATGAGCAGTTCTTC
D gene: TRBD2; CDR3 length: 13; J gene: TRBJ2-7; clone size: few; V gene: TRBV5-1; CDR3 protein: CASGGLAGYEQYF; CDR3 DNA: TGCGCCAGCGGGGGACTAGCGGGCTACGAGCAGTACTTC
D gene: NA; CDR3 length: 14; J gene: TRBJ2-7; clone size: few; V gene: TRBV6-5; CDR3 protein: CASSPGGLPYEQYF; CDR3 DNA: TGTGCCAGCAGTCCAGGGGGGCTTCCCTACGAGCAGTACTTC
D gene: NA; CDR3 length: 13; J gene: TRBJ1-1; clone size: NA; V gene: TRBV7-2; CDR3 protein: CASSPDTNTEAFF; CDR3 DNA: TGTGCCAGCAGCCCGGACACAAACACTGAAGCTTTCTTT
D gene: TRBD2; CDR3 length: 18; J gene: TRBJ2-5; clone size: once; V gene: TRBV9; CDR3 protein: CASSVALAGVSGQETQYF; CDR3 DNA: TGTGCCAGCAGCGTAGCACTAGCGGGGGTTTCGGGGCAAGAGACCCAGTACTTC
D gene: TRBD2; CDR3 length: 16; J gene: TRBJ2-3; clone size: few; V gene: TRBV14; CDR3 protein: CASSQGLAAGSDTQYF; CDR3 DNA: TGTGCCAGCAGCCAAGGACTAGCGGCGGGCTCAGATACGCAGTATTTT
D gene: NA; CDR3 length: 14; J gene: TRBJ2-5; clone size: NA; V gene: TRBV18; CDR3 protein: CASSPEGRPETQYF; CDR3 DNA: TGTGCCAGCTCACCTGAGGGGCGCCCGGAGACCCAGTACTTC
D gene: NA; CDR3 length: 13; J gene: TRBJ1-4; clone size: many; V gene: TRBV5-5; CDR3 protein: CASSQARAKKLFF; CDR3 DNA: TGTGCCAGCTCTCAGGCAAGGGCGAAAAAACTGTTTTTT
D gene: TRBD1; CDR3 length: 14; J gene: TRBJ2-5; clone size: NA; V gene: TRBV6-5; CDR3 protein: CASSFRTGKETQYF; CDR3 DNA: TGTGCCAGCAGTTTTCGGACAGGGAAGGAGACCCAGTACTTC
D gene: NA; CDR3 length: 14; J gene: TRBJ1-6; clone size: NA; V gene: TRBV7-9; CDR3 protein: CASRPALPGSPLHF; CDR3 DNA: TGTGCCAGCAGACCGGCCCTACCTGGATCACCCCTCCACTTT
D gene: TRBD1; CDR3 length: 14; J gene: TRBJ2-7; clone size: few; V gene: TRBV5-1; CDR3 protein: CASSLDTGGGEQYF; CDR3 DNA: TGCGCCAGCAGCTTGGATACAGGGGGTGGCGAGCAGTACTTC
D gene: NA; CDR3 length: 13; J gene: TRBJ2-7; clone size: NA; V gene: TRBV6-5; CDR3 protein: CASRPEFSYEQYF; CDR3 DNA: TGTGCCAGCAGACCTGAATTCTCCTACGAGCAGTACTTC
D gene: NA; CDR3 length: 11; J gene: TRBJ2-1; clone size: NA; V gene: TRBV29-1; CDR3 protein: CSVLPYNEQFF; CDR3 DNA: TGCAGCGTACTCCCTTACAATGAGCAGTTCTTC
D gene: NA; CDR3 length: 11; J gene: TRBJ1-2; clone size: NA; V gene: TRBV2; CDR3 protein: CASKESYGYTF; CDR3 DNA: TGTGCCAGCAAGGAAAGCTATGGCTACACCTTC
D gene: NA; CDR3 length: 13; J gene: TRBJ2-1; clone size: few; V gene: TRBV18; CDR3 protein: CASSPHQEAEQFF; CDR3 DNA: TGTGCCAGCTCACCACACCAGGAGGCTGAGCAGTTCTTC
D gene: NA; CDR3 length: 13; J gene: TRBJ2-1; clone size: NA; V gene: TRBV10-3; CDR3 protein: CAITPGLYNEQFF; CDR3 DNA: TGTGCCATCACCCCCGGCTTGTACAATGAGCAGTTCTTC
D gene: TRBD2; CDR3 length: 14; J gene: TRBJ2-5; clone size: NA; V gene: TRBV30; CDR3 protein: CAWIDTSGWETQYF; CDR3 DNA: TGTGCCTGGATAGATACTAGCGGGTGGGAGACCCAGTACTTC
D gene: NA; CDR3 length: 15; J gene: TRBJ2-3; clone size: NA; V gene: TRBV4-3; CDR3 protein: CASSQDRHSTDTQYF; CDR3 DNA: TGCGCCAGCAGCCAAGATCGGCACAGCACAGATACGCAGTATTTT
D gene: TRBD1; CDR3 length: 15; J gene: TRBJ1-5; clone size: NA; V gene: TRBV30; CDR3 protein: CAWNRGATSNQPQHF; CDR3 DNA: TGTGCCTGGAACAGGGGGGCAACTAGCAATCAGCCCCAGCATTTT
D gene: NA; CDR3 length: 14; J gene: TRBJ2-3; clone size: few; V gene: TRBV9; CDR3 protein: CASSVSGGTDTQYF; CDR3 DNA: TGTGCCAGCAGCGTCTCGGGGGGCACAGATACGCAGTATTTT
D gene: NA; CDR3 length: 15; J gene: TRBJ1-5; clone size: NA; V gene: TRBV15; CDR3 protein: CATSRGRVGNQPQHF; CDR3 DNA: TGTGCCACCAGCAGAGGCAGGGTGGGCAATCAGCCCCAGCATTTT
D gene: NA; CDR3 length: 13; J gene: TRBJ2-2; clone size: NA; V gene: TRBV11-3; CDR3 protein: CASSLVGAGELFF; CDR3 DNA: TGTGCCAGCAGCTTAGTTGGGGCCGGGGAGCTGTTTTTT
D gene: NA; CDR3 length: 14; J gene: TRBJ1-2; clone size: few; V gene: TRBV18; CDR3 protein: CASSPRVSQNGYTF; CDR3 DNA: TGTGCCAGCTCACCAAGGGTCAGTCAGAATGGCTACACCTTC
D gene: NA; CDR3 length: 14; J gene: TRBJ2-7; clone size: NA; V gene: TRBV6-6; CDR3 protein: CASRPSGQGREQYF; CDR3 DNA: TGTGCCAGCCGACCCTCCGGGCAGGGGCGCGAGCAGTACTTC
D gene: NA; CDR3 length: 12; J gene: TRBJ2-5; clone size: NA; V gene: TRBV6-1; CDR3 protein: CASSEARETQYF; CDR3 DNA: TGTGCCAGCAGTGAAGCCCGGGAGACCCAGTACTTC
D gene: TRBD2; CDR3 length: 14; J gene: TRBJ2-7; clone size: NA; V gene: TRBV18; CDR3 protein: CASSEGAGEHEQYF; CDR3 DNA: TGTGCCAGCTCAGAGGGAGCGGGGGAGCACGAGCAGTACTTC
D gene: TRBD2; CDR3 length: 13; J gene: TRBJ2-5; clone size: few; V gene: TRBV5-1; CDR3 protein: CASSFGTRETQYF; CDR3 DNA: TGCGCCAGCAGCTTCGGGACTAGGGAGACCCAGTACTTC
D gene: NA; CDR3 length: 14; J gene: TRBJ1-2; clone size: NA; V gene: TRBV29-1; CDR3 protein: CSVGGSHEDYGYTF; CDR3 DNA: TGCAGCGTTGGTGGGTCCCACGAGGACTATGGCTACACCTTC
D gene: NA; CDR3 length: 14; J gene: TRBJ1-1; clone size: few; V gene: TRBV6-5; CDR3 protein: CASRRQEGNTEAFF; CDR3 DNA: TGTGCCAGCAGGCGTCAGGAAGGGAATACTGAAGCTTTCTTT
D gene: NA; CDR3 length: 13; J gene: TRBJ1-6; clone size: NA; V gene: TRBV7-2; CDR3 protein: CASSLKGGSPLHF; CDR3 DNA: TGTGCCAGCAGCTTAAAAGGGGGTTCACCCCTCCACTTT
D gene: NA; CDR3 length: 15; J gene: TRBJ2-3; clone size: NA; V gene: TRBV2; CDR3 protein: CASSIQGLGTDTQYF; CDR3 DNA: TGTGCCAGCAGTATACAGGGTCTCGGCACAGATACGCAGTATTTT
D gene: TRBD2; CDR3 length: 14; J gene: TRBJ2-1; clone size: few; V gene: TRBV5-4; CDR3 protein: CASSSLAGGNEQFF; CDR3 DNA: TGTGCCAGCAGCTCCCTAGCGGGGGGGAATGAGCAGTTCTTC
D gene: TRBD1; CDR3 length: 15; J gene: TRBJ2-3; clone size: few; V gene: TRBV27; CDR3 protein: CASTASGTGADTQYF; CDR3 DNA: TGTGCCAGCACCGCGTCAGGGACAGGGGCAGATACGCAGTATTTT
D gene: NA; CDR3 length: 12; J gene: TRBJ2-5; clone size: once; V gene: TRBV6-6; CDR3 protein: CASNTFGETQYF; CDR3 DNA: TGTGCCAGCAACACCTTCGGCGAGACCCAGTACTTC
D gene: NA; CDR3 length: 15; J gene: TRBJ1-1; clone size: few; V gene: TRBV4-2; CDR3 protein: CASSQDRVMNTEAFF; CDR3 DNA: TGTGCCAGCAGCCAAGATCGAGTAATGAACACTGAAGCTTTCTTT
D gene: NA; CDR3 length: 15; J gene: TRBJ1-5; clone size: few; V gene: TRBV6-1; CDR3 protein: CASSPRGRLNQPQHF; CDR3 DNA: TGTGCCAGCAGTCCGAGAGGACGTCTTAATCAGCCCCAGCATTTT
D gene: TRBD1; CDR3 length: 13; J gene: TRBJ1-2; clone size: NA; V gene: TRBV9; CDR3 protein: CASSATGNYGYTF; CDR3 DNA: TGTGCCAGCAGCGCGACAGGGAACTATGGCTACACCTTC
D gene: NA; CDR3 length: 12; J gene: TRBJ1-4; clone size: NA; V gene: TRBV2; CDR3 protein: CASSEGGEKLFF; CDR3 DNA: TGTGCCAGCAGTGAAGGTGGTGAAAAACTGTTTTTT
D gene: NA; CDR3 length: 14; J gene: TRBJ2-3; clone size: NA; V gene: TRBV9; CDR3 protein: CASSASRSTDTQYF; CDR3 DNA: TGTGCCAGCAGCGCCAGCAGGAGCACAGATACGCAGTATTTT
D gene: NA; CDR3 length: 14; J gene: TRBJ1-2; clone size: few; V gene: TRBV2; CDR3 protein: CASSLESGNYGYTF; CDR3 DNA: TGTGCCAGCAGTTTGGAATCAGGGAACTATGGCTACACCTTC